This T cell receptor (beta chain) was recorded in a study of chemoradiotherapy in HPV16-positive cancers. Overall study context: Candidate HPV-specific clones and shared TCR motifs came from two HPV16-positive patients.

Method: immunoSEQ multiplex PCR; TCRdb's copy keeps in-frame clones and lacks some. The data show tens of thousands of clones, approximately 94% seen once. Only one count was recorded for this clone. No antigen is known for it. Repeated repertoire sampling spanned the course of chemoradiotherapy. General study points: Non-HPV-specific T cells did not expand in tumors during treatment, whereas candidate HPV-specific clones and E7-related motifs did. The functional HPV-specific definition rests on just two HPV16-positive patients.

The CDR3 consists of 14 residues. CDR1 and CDR2 (germline): SGHTA, FQGNSA. V lost 1 base, J lost 4 bases, and 8 bases lay in between. Sampling took place from a patient who underwent chemoradiotherapy. The source of this sequence is a human donor with HPV-associated anogenital cancer. The J gene is TRBJ2-1, the V gene TRBV7-2; unclear D gene. The CDR3 loop reads CASSLGSVYNEQFF. In nucleotides, the CDR3 is TGTGCCAGCAGCTTAGGTTCCGTGTACAATGAGCAGTTCTTC. Variable domain in full (rest from reference TRBV7-2 and TRBJ2-1): GAGVSQSPSNKVTEKGKDVELRCDPISGHTALYWYRQSLGQGLEFLIYFQGNSAPDKSGLPSDRFSAERTGGSVSTLTIQRTQQEDSAVYLCASSLGSVYNEQFFGPGTRLTVL.